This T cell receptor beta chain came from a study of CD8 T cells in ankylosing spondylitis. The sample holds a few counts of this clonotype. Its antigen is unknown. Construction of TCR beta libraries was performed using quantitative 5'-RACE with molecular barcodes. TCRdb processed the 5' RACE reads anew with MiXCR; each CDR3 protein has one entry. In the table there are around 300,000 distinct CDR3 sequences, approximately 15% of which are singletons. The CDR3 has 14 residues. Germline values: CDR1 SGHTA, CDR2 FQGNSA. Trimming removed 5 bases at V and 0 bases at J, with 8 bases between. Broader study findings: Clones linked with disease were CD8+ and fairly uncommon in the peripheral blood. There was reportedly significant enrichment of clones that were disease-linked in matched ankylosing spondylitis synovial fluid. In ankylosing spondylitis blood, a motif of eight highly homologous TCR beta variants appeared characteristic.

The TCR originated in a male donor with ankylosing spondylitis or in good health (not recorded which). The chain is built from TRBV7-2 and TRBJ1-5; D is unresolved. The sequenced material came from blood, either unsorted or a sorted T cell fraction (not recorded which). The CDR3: CASSPGRSNQPQHF. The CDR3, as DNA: TGTGCCAGCAGCCCAGGACGTAGCAATCAGCCCCAGCATTTT. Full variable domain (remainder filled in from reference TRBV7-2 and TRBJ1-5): GAGVSQSPSNKVTEKGKDVELRCDPISGHTALYWYRQSLGQGLEFLIYFQGNSAPDKSGLPSDRFSAERTGGSVSTLTIQRTQQEDSAVYLCASSPGRSNQPQHFGDGTRLSIL.